Below, 3 T cell receptor beta chains from the same sample are listed, as sequenced in a study of blood T cell repertoires in COVID-19. Sequenced by immunoSEQ multiplex PCR; TCRdb stores in-frame clones only, minus some. Of about 55,000 clones in the sample, around 85% were seen once. Sequencing input: peripheral blood. The receptors derive from a human donor in a cohort sampled during active COVID-19.

This clone was counted once. The chain is built from TRBV4-3 and TRBJ2-7, with D unclear. V lost 3 bases, J lost 5 bases, and 20 bases lay in between. In germline, CDR1 is LGHNA, CDR2 YSLEER. This CDR3 region has 16 residues. CDR3 sequence reads: CASSQSTASLVHEQYF. The DNA of the CDR3 is TGCGCCAGCAGCCAGTCGACCGCATCCCTAGTCCACGAGCAGTACTTC.

The gene calls are TRBV27 and TRBJ2-7, with 9 bases aligning to TRBD2. Germline lookup yields CDR1 MNHEY and CDR2 SMNVEV (reference sequence). The CDR3 length is 14 residues. V lost 6 bases to trimming and J lost 2 bases; unmatched junction nucleotides: 5. The chain's CDR3 is CASRGSGRTYEQYF. As DNA, the CDR3 is TGTGCCAGCAGGGGTAGCGGGAGAACCTACGAGCAGTACTTC.

The chain is built from TRBV4-2 and TRBJ2-1; 8 positions match TRBD2. V was clipped by 3 bases and J by 0 bases; unmatched bases: 16. The length of the CDR3 is 20 residues. The germline CDR1 and CDR2 sequences are LGHNA and YNFKEQ. This chain's CDR3 is CASSHTPVRVSGSSYNEQFF. As DNA, the CDR3 is TGTGCCAGCAGCCACACCCCGGTTAGGGTCAGCGGGAGCTCCTACAATGAGCAGTTCTTC.